Described below is a single T cell receptor (beta chain) sequence and its context. Germline CDR1 is LNHDA and CDR2 is SQIVND (reference sequence). The CDR3 consists of 15 residues. V was trimmed by 3 bases and J by 3 bases, leaving 12 bases between them. This sample stems from a study of blood T cell repertoires in COVID-19. Assay: immunoSEQ multiplex PCR; the TCRdb copy retains only in-frame clones and omits some. This sample has about 64,000 clones; more than 60% occur once, and the top ten carry roughly 5.4%. This clonotype was obtained from a human donor in a cohort sampled during active COVID-19. Sequencing was done on a sample of peripheral blood. V and J are TRBV19 and TRBJ1-5; D gene uncertain. This CDR3 reads CASSMALAYNQPQHF. The CDR3 region has the DNA TGTGCCAGTAGTATGGCTCTGGCTTACAATCAGCCCCAGCATTTT.